The entry that follows covers one T cell receptor (beta chain) sequence. This entry comes from a study of T cell responses to AZD1222 COVID-19 vaccine. The table came from immunoSEQ multiplex PCR; TCRdb's copy has only in-frame clones and leaves some out. The repertoire consists of some 130,000 clones, with 90% occurring once and the leading ten covering 6.9%. Sequences were derived from peripheral blood, sampled on day 0 of AZD1222 vaccination. The source is an adult in good health.

CDR3 sequence reads: CASSSKGYGYTF. CDR3 DNA: TGTGCCAGCAGTTCGAAGGGCTATGGCTACACCTTC. This chain joins TRBV28 and TRBJ1-2; no clear D. Germline V gives CDR1 MDHEN, CDR2 SYDVKM. The length of the CDR3 is 12 residues. V was cut by 4 bases and J by 4 bases, with 7 bases left in between.